This T cell receptor beta chain emerged from a study of tumor-infiltrating lymphocytes in localized non-small cell lung cancer. Whole-study context: Tumor tissue and non-adjacent uninvolved lung came from each patient. Notes on the study in general: T-cell fraction did not differ between immunotypes IM1 and IM2.

Trimming left V 3 bases short and J 5 bases short, with 12 bases between. The germline V gene encodes CDR1 SGHRS and CDR2 YFSETQ. This CDR3 has 13 amino acids. Comment on this clone: Its antigen is currently unknown.

Measured with immunoSEQ multiplex PCR; TCRdb has only the in-frame clones, and not every one. The sample lists roughly 15,000 clones, about 84% occurring once. The rearrangement uses TRBV5-1 and TRBJ2-7; no firm D call. Material for sequencing was uninvolved lung tissue not adjacent to the tumor. The receptor comes from a human donor with non-small cell lung cancer. CDR3: CASSSTIRNEQYF. Here the CDR3 DNA reads TGCGCCAGCAGCTCGACAATAAGAAACGAGCAGTACTTC.